Sequencing of this TCR beta chain was carried out in a study of blood T cells in healthy people across ages. The study's findings and limits: It was the long-lived donors that had more naive CD4+ cells and higher diversity than aged donors.

As concerns this clonotype: Its antigen is still unknown.

Together with a sample-barcoded 5' primer, a J-beta primer mix was included in a second PCR lasting about 7 to 11 cycles. From the 5' RACE reads, TCRdb called clonotypes with MiXCR, one entry per CDR3 protein. This table holds about 1.1 million distinct CDR3 sequences, around two fifths found once. V was pared by 1 base and J by 8 bases, with 5 bases of the junction left unmatched. CDR3 length equals 15 residues. The germline V gene encodes CDR1 MNHNS and CDR2 SASEGT. The chain joins TRBV6-1 to TRBJ2-4, with TRBD2 matching over 10 bases. This TCR derives from a man between 18 and 35 years old in good health. What was sequenced was blood. The CDR3 region is CASSEGSSGSDIQYF. The CDR3 DNA sequence: TGTGCCAGCAGTGAAGGATCTAGCGGGAGTGACATTCAGTACTTC.